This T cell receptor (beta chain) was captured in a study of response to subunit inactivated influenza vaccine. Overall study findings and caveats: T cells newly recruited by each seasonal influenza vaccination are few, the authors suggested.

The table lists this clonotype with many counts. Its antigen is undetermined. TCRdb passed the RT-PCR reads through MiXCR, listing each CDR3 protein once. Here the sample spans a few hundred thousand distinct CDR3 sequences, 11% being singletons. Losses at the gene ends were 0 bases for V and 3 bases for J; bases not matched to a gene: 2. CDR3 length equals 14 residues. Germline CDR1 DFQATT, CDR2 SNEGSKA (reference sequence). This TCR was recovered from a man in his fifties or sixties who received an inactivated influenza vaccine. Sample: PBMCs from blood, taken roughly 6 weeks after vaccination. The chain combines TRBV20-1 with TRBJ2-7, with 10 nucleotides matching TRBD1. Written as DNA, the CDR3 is TGCAGTGCTAGAGAGGACAGGGGGTTCTACGAGCAGTACTTC. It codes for CSAREDRGFYEQYF.